Presented here are 31 T cell receptor beta chains from one specimen sequenced in a study of blood T cell repertoires in COVID-19. The data were produced by immunoSEQ multiplex PCR, yet TCRdb's version contains in-frame clones alone and is incomplete. The sample holds about 70,000 clones, 85% to 90% seen once. The sequenced sample consisted of peripheral blood. All receptors derive from a woman of 80 years or more with active or convalescent COVID-19.

Comment on this clone: Compared with germline, one end of the junction differs, possibly owing to a read error. The chain recombines TRBV20-1 with TRBJ1-2; D unresolved. Germline V CDR1 and CDR2: DFQATT, SNEGSKA (reference sequence). This CDR3 contains 11 residues. The CDR3 is CSARDLEDASF. In DNA form, the CDR3 reads TGCAGTGCTAGAGATTTGGAGGACGCCTCCTTC.

The chain carries TRBV13 and TRBJ2-3, with D possibly TRBD2 on 6 matching bases. Germline CDR1 is PRHDT and CDR2 is FYEKMQ (reference sequence). Trimming cost V 5 bases and J 0 bases, with 18 bases left between them. There are 17 residues in the CDR3. CDR3 nucleotides: TGTGCCAGCAGCCTCTTCGGGACTTCCCCTAGCACAGATACGCAGTATTTT. This sequence encodes CASSLFGTSPSTDTQYF.

The V gene is TRBV27, the J gene TRBJ1-4; TRBD1 aligns across 9 bases. Germline CDR1 MNHEY, CDR2 SMNVEV (reference sequence). The CDR3 spans 15 residues. The V segment lost 6 bases and the J segment 8 bases; nucleotides outside the gene matches: 10. CDR3 sequence (DNA): TGTGCCAGCAGACTCAACAGGGGGCTAGGGGAAAAACTGTTTTTT. It encodes CASRLNRGLGEKLFF.

CDR3 amino acids: CAWERGPYKETQYF. The CDR3, as DNA: TGTGCCTGGGAGCGGGGGCCTTACAAAGAGACCCAGTACTTC. This rearrangement joins TRBV30 to TRBJ2-5; TRBD2 matches at 8 bases. Germline CDR1 GTSNPN, CDR2 SVGIG (reference sequence). The V and J ends lost 5 bases and 3 bases, in that order; junction bases with no gene match: 8. The CDR3 has 14 residues.

The chain employs TRBV27 and TRBJ2-5; 8 bases match TRBD2. CDR1 MNHEY and CDR2 SMNVEV come from the germline V gene (reference sequence). The CDR3 is 15 amino acids. V lost 2 bases to trimming and J lost 5 bases; unmatched junction nucleotides: 7. This CDR3 reads CASSLRKRGRETQYF. The CDR3 region has the DNA TGTGCCAGCAGTTTAAGGAAGCGGGGGAGGGAGACCCAGTACTTC.

The chain is built from TRBV6-5 and TRBJ2-7; TRBD1 matches 9 bases. The germline V gene has CDR1 MNHEY and CDR2 SVGAGI. The CDR3 runs to 14 residues. Trimming removed 6 bases from V and 1 base from J; junction bases left unmatched: 4. The CDR3 sequence: CASRRQGGSYEQYF. CDR3 coding DNA: TGTGCCAGCAGGAGACAGGGGGGATCCTACGAGCAGTACTTC.

J is TRBJ2-2 and V is TRBV5-1; a weak D match, TRBD1 (5 bases). There are 15 residues in the CDR3. CDR1 and CDR2 from the germline V gene are SGHRS and YFSETQ. V lost 2 bases to trimming and J lost 4 bases, with 12 bases between them. The CDR3 loop is CASSLEGAGTGELFF. DNA for the CDR3: TGCGCCAGCAGCTTAGAAGGGGCCGGCACCGGGGAGCTGTTTTTT.

The chain links TRBV5-4 to TRBJ2-5; 11 nucleotides match TRBD2. The CDR3 length is 17 residues. Per the germline V gene, CDR1 is SGHNT and CDR2 is YYREEE (reference sequence). V trimming: 2 bases; J trimming: 2 bases; junction bases outside the gene matches: 8. The CDR3 DNA follows: TGTGCCAGCAGCTTATTCGCTTCTAGCGGGGGGCAAGAGACCCAGTACTTC. This encodes CASSLFASSGGQETQYF.

This clone was recorded once. CDR3 nucleotides: TGTGCCAGCAGTTACAGGGAAACAGCAATGAACACTGAAGCTTTCTTT. This codes for CASSYRETAMNTEAFF. This rearrangement joins TRBV27 to TRBJ1-1; perhaps TRBD1 as D (6 bases). Between the trimmed V and J ends, which lost 4 bases and 0 bases, there was a span of 15 bases. This CDR3 region has 16 residues. CDR1 and CDR2 (germline): MNHEY, SMNVEV (reference sequence).

The chain joins TRBV7-2 to TRBJ2-1; D gene unclear. Looked up from germline, CDR1 is SGHTA and CDR2 is FQGNSA. This CDR3 has 13 residues. The V end lost 2 bases, the J end lost 5 bases, and 7 bases lay between the germline ends. The CDR3 region is CASSLSRDNEQFF. The CDR3 DNA sequence: TGTGCCAGCAGCTTATCCCGGGACAATGAGCAGTTCTTC.

The V and J genes are TRBV6-2 or TRBV6-3 and TRBJ1-2, with D unresolved. The CDR3 spans 13 residues. Per germline, CDR1 MNHEY and CDR2 SVGEGT. V was cut by 3 bases and J by 8 bases, with 13 bases left in between. DNA for the CDR3: TGTGCCAGCAGTTATTCCCTAGGTCCCGGCTACACCTTC. Its protein is CASSYSLGPGYTF.

V usage is TRBV7-2 and J usage is TRBJ2-5; D remains unclear. The germline V gene encodes CDR1 SGHTA and CDR2 FQGNSA. The CDR3 length is 16 residues. Trimming left V 5 bases short and J 5 bases short, with 21 bases between. Written as DNA, the CDR3 is TGTGCCAGCAGCCCCAAACTTGGCGTCGGGTCGGAGACCCAGTACTTC. Translated, it gives CASSPKLGVGSETQYF. Filled out from reference TRBV7-2 and TRBJ2-5, the complete variable domain reads GAGVSQSPSNKVTEKGKDVELRCDPISGHTALYWYRQSLGQGLEFLIYFQGNSAPDKSGLPSDRFSAERTGGSVSTLTIQRTQQEDSAVYLCASSPKLGVGSETQYFGPGTRLLVL.

This chain uses TRBV27 with TRBJ2-1; the D gene is possibly TRBD1 (5 bases). The CDR3 sequence is 15 residues long. Trimming shortened V by 6 bases and J by 2 bases, and 14 bases separated the two germline ends. Germline V lookup: CDR1 MNHEY, CDR2 SMNVEV (reference sequence). CDR3 in amino acids: CASSQRQIPYNEQFF. CDR3 DNA: TGTGCCAGCAGCCAGAGACAGATTCCCTACAATGAGCAGTTCTTC.

The chain links TRBV6-2 or TRBV6-3 to TRBJ2-7, with D unresolved. V was trimmed by 2 bases and J by 2 bases, leaving 4 bases between them. The CDR3 length is 12 residues. Per germline, CDR1 MNHEY and CDR2 SVGEGT. CDR3 sequence (DNA): TGTGCCAGCAGTTACCCGGCCTACGAGCAGTACTTC. Translating gives CASSYPAYEQYF.

The chain combines TRBV12-2 with TRBJ1-5; TRBD1 was called by the table and not checked on the DNA. TRBV12-2 is a pseudogene segment. The CDR3 runs to 17 residues. CDR3 residues: CASRLASGGQATQPQHF. In nucleotides, the CDR3 is TGTGCAAGTCGCTTAGCGAGCGGTGGACAGGCCACTCAGCCCCAGCATTTT.

A few counts support this clone. This chain joins TRBV29-1 and TRBJ2-3, with 9 bases lining up with TRBD2. Trimming removed 4 bases from V and 3 bases from J; junction bases left unmatched: 11. This CDR3 contains 16 residues. The germline V gene has CDR1 SQVTM and CDR2 ANQGSEA. For the CDR3, the DNA is TGCAGCGTTGCTGAACTACAAGCGGGGGGTACAGATACGCAGTATTTT. The encoded protein is CSVAELQAGGTDTQYF.

V and J are TRBV9 and TRBJ2-1, with no clear D. Trimming removed 4 bases from V and 0 bases from J, with 14 bases in between. Germline loops: CDR1 SGDLS, CDR2 YYNGEE. There are 16 residues in the CDR3. In nucleotides, the CDR3 is TGTGCCAGCAGCCCTCTCCAGGTCAGCTCCTACAATGAGCAGTTCTTC. Its protein is CASSPLQVSSYNEQFF. Filled out from reference TRBV9 and TRBJ2-1, the complete variable domain reads DSGVTQTPKHLITATGQRVTLRCSPRSGDLSVYWYQQSLDQGLQFLIQYYNGEERAKGNILERFSAQQFPDLHSELNLSSLELGDSALYFCASSPLQVSSYNEQFFGPGTRLTVL.

The chain uses TRBV3-1 (or the pseudogene TRBV3-2) and TRBJ1-1; no definite D call. The CDR3 is 12 residues long. Trimming cost V 4 bases and J 5 bases, with 8 bases left between them. Germline lookup yields CDR1 LGHDT and CDR2 YNNKEL (reference sequence). For the CDR3, the DNA is TGTGCCAGCAGCCGGGGAGGAACTGAAGCTTTCTTT. Its translation is CASSRGGTEAFF.

This clone was picked up a small number of times. This chain joins TRBV5-4 and TRBJ1-4, with D possibly TRBD1 on 6 matching bases. This CDR3 is built from 14 residues. The germline V gene has CDR1 SGHNT and CDR2 YYREEE (reference sequence). V shed 2 bases and J shed 3 bases, with 8 bases lying between them. In DNA form, the CDR3 reads TGTGCCAGCAGCTTCTCAGGGGCTAATGAAAAACTGTTTTTT. Residues: CASSFSGANEKLFF.

The chain employs TRBV20-1 and TRBJ2-7; tentative D call: TRBD1 (6 bases). The germline CDR1 and CDR2 sequences are DFQATT and SNEGSKA (reference sequence). The CDR3 is 16 residues long. V was cut by 3 bases and J by 1 base, with 19 bases left in between. The CDR3 protein is CSASLFHRADSYEQYF. DNA for the CDR3: TGCAGTGCTAGTTTGTTCCACAGGGCCGATTCCTACGAGCAGTACTTC.

This chain uses TRBV5-1 with TRBJ2-2, with 8 bases matching TRBD1. The CDR3 length is 16 residues. V dropped 1 base and J dropped 1; count of bases not matched to a gene: 3. Germline V gene sequence: CDR1 SGHRS, CDR2 YFSETQ. The CDR3 bases are TGCGCCAGCAGCTTGCAGGGGGCGCAGAACACCGGGGAGCTGTTTTTT. It encodes CASSLQGAQNTGELFF.

This chain links TRBV14 with TRBJ2-2, with D maybe TRBD2 (6 bases). The V gene lost 0 bases and the J gene lost 6 bases, with 14 bases spanning the gap. Per the germline V gene, CDR1 is SGHDN and CDR2 is FVKESK. The length of the CDR3 is 16 residues. CDR3 amino acids: CASSQDPLAFPGELFF. The CDR3 DNA sequence: TGTGCCAGCAGCCAAGACCCACTAGCTTTCCCCGGGGAGCTGTTTTTT.

The rearrangement uses TRBV30 and TRBJ1-5, with a possible D match to TRBD1 (6 bases). V was cut by 7 bases and J by 2 bases, with 21 bases left in between. The CDR3 has 16 residues. Germline lookup yields CDR1 GTSNPN and CDR2 SVGIG (reference sequence). DNA of the CDR3: TGTGCCTCCGGACAGATTAGGGAATTGGGCAATCAGCCCCAGCATTTT. Translated, it gives CASGQIRELGNQPQHF.

This chain uses TRBV6-6 with TRBJ1-1; tentative D call: TRBD1 (5 bases). In germline, CDR1 is MNHNY, CDR2 SVGAGI (reference sequence). V was clipped by 2 bases and J by 3 bases, with 10 bases between them. The CDR3 has 14 residues. This CDR3 reads CASSYRWGDTEAFF. CDR3 nucleotides: TGTGCCAGCAGTTACCGGTGGGGGGACACTGAAGCTTTCTTT.

This clone is deemed medium-sized. The chain carries TRBV6-4 and TRBJ2-3; D may be TRBD2 (7 bases). V lost 0 bases to trimming and J lost 3 bases, with 16 bases between them. Germline CDR1 reads MRHNA; CDR2 reads SNTAGT. The CDR3 is 17 amino acids. The CDR3 nucleotides are TGTGCCAGCAGTGACTCTGTTGGGGGGGGCTCGACAGATACGCAGTATTTT. Protein product: CASSDSVGGGSTDTQYF.

The chain employs TRBV7-6 and TRBJ2-2, with D tentatively TRBD2 (7 bases). Trimming shortened V by 2 bases and J by 6 bases, and 13 bases separated the two germline ends. Germline values: CDR1 SGHVS, CDR2 FNYEAQ. The CDR3 extends over 15 amino acids. The CDR3 DNA sequence: TGTGCCAGCAGCTTATACGGGGGGCGATCCGGGGAGCTGTTTTTT. It yields the protein CASSLYGGRSGELFF.

The J gene is TRBJ1-6, the V gene TRBV6-1, with D possibly matching TRBD1 (6 bases). The CDR3 is made up of 14 amino acids. The germline gives CDR1 MNHNS, CDR2 SASEGT. V dropped 1 base and J dropped 7 bases, with 8 bases sitting between them. The CDR3 DNA reads TGTGCCAGCAGTGAAGTACAGGGCAATTCACCCCTCCACTTT. Amino acids: CASSEVQGNSPLHF.

The V gene is TRBV5-8, the J gene TRBJ2-1, with D perhaps TRBD2 (5 bases). CDR3 size: 15 residues. V dropped 0 bases and J dropped 3 bases, with 10 bases sitting between them. Germline CDR1 and CDR2: SGHTS and YDEGEE. The CDR3: CASSLGSGFYNEQFF. The CDR3 region has the DNA TGTGCCAGCAGCTTGGGGTCGGGGTTCTACAATGAGCAGTTCTTC.

The chain recombines TRBV29-1 with TRBJ1-2; possibly TRBD1 for D (5 bases). Germline-derived CDR1 and CDR2 are SQVTM and ANQGSEA. The CDR3 runs to 15 residues. Trimming pared 0 bases from V and 8 bases from J, leaving 19 bases between. In nucleotides, the CDR3 is TGCAGCGTTGAAGACTCGGGGGAGAACGGCCGGGGCTACACCTTC. Translated, it gives CSVEDSGENGRGYTF. Full variable domain (remainder filled in from reference TRBV29-1 and TRBJ1-2): SAVISQKPSRDICQRGTSLTIQCQVDSQVTMMFWYRQQPGQSLTLIATANQGSEATYESGFVIDKFPISRPNLTFSTLTVSNMSPEDSSIYLCSVEDSGENGRGYTFGSGTRLTVV.

The chain couples TRBV3-1 (or the pseudogene TRBV3-2) to TRBJ2-5; D is unresolved. Germline V gene lookup returns CDR1 LGHDT and CDR2 YNNKEL (reference sequence). CDR3 length: 13 amino acids. Trimming stripped 3 bases from V and 4 bases from J, with 9 bases between. CDR3 residues: CASSHLGTETQYF. Written as DNA, the CDR3 is TGTGCCAGCAGCCATCTGGGCACAGAGACCCAGTACTTC.

This chain joins TRBV5-1 and TRBJ2-3; 9 nucleotides line up with TRBD2. The J segment lost 5 bases and the V segment lost 1 base, leaving 11 bases of the junction unmatched. Germline CDR1 and CDR2: SGHRS and YFSETQ. CDR3 length: 17 amino acids. In nucleotides, the CDR3 is TGCGCCAGCAGCTTGATTAATAGCGGGGGATACGGAGATACGCAGTATTTT. Its translation is CASSLINSGGYGDTQYF.